Shown below are 3 T cell receptor beta chains from a single sample sequenced in a study of blood T cell repertoires in COVID-19. Assay: immunoSEQ multiplex PCR; the TCRdb copy retains only in-frame clones and omits some. The sample yields approximately 180,000 clones, 70% to 90% seen once. The specimen sequenced was peripheral blood. Receptor source: a human donor with active or convalescent COVID-19. The donor label of this sample is uncertain.

The genes are TRBV18 and TRBJ1-2; no definite D call. V was clipped by 0 bases and J by 8 bases, with 16 bases between them. The germline gives CDR1 KGHSH, CDR2 LQKENI. The CDR3 covers 15 residues. The CDR3 loop is CASSPPSSVGSGYTF. Here the CDR3 DNA reads TGTGCCAGCTCACCACCGAGTAGTGTGGGGAGCGGCTACACCTTC.

This chain links TRBV6-5 with TRBJ1-2; 7 bases map to TRBD1. V shed 4 bases, J shed 4 bases, and the junction held 6 bases outside the gene matches. This CDR3 contains 14 residues. In germline, CDR1 is MNHEY, CDR2 SVGAGI. The CDR3 sequence is CASSSTQGIYGYTF. CDR3 DNA sequence: TGTGCCAGCAGTTCCACACAGGGGATCTATGGCTACACCTTC.

The J gene is TRBJ2-3, the V gene TRBV5-4, with D possibly being TRBD2 (5 bases). The CDR3 loop spans 14 amino acids. The germline gives CDR1 SGHNT, CDR2 YYREEE (reference sequence). The V and J ends lost 4 bases and 2 bases respectively, with 11 bases between them. The CDR3 loop is CASSQSGTTDTQYF. The CDR3 DNA is TGTGCCAGCAGCCAGAGCGGTACCACAGATACGCAGTATTTT.